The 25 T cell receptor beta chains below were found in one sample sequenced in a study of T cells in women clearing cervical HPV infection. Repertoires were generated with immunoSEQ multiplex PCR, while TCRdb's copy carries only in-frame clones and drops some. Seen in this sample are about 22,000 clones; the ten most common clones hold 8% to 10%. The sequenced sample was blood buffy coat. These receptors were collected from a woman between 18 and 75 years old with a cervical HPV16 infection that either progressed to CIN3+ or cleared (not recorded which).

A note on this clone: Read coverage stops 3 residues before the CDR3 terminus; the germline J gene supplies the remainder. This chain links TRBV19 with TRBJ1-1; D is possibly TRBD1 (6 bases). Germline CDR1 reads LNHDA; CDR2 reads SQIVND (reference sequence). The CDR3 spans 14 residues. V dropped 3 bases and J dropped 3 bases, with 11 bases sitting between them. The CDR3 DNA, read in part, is TGTGCCAGTAGTATTAGTGCAGGGGACACTGAA. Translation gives CASSISAGDTE. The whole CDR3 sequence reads CASSISAGDTEAFF.

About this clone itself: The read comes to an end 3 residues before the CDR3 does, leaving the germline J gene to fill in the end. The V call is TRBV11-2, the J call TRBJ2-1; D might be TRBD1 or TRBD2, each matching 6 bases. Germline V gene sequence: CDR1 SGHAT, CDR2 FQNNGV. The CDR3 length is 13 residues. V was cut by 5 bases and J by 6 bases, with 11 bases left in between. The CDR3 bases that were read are TGTGCCAGCAGCCGTGGAGGGGGCAATGAG. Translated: CASSRGGGNE. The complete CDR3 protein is CASSRGGGNEQFF.

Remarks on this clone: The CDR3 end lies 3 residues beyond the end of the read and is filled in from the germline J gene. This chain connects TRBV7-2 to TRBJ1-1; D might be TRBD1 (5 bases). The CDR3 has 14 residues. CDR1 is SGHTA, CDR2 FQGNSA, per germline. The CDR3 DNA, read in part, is TGTGCCAGCAGCTTACATGCGGCTGGGGCAGAA. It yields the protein CASSLHAAGAE. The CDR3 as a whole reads CASSLHAAGAEAFF. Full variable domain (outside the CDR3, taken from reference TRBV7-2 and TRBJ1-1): GAGVSQSPSNKVTEKGKDVELRCDPISGHTALYWYRQSLGQGLEFLIYFQGNSAPDKSGLPSDRFSAERTGGSVSTLTIQRTQQEDSAVYLCASSLHAAGAEAFFGQGTRLTVV.

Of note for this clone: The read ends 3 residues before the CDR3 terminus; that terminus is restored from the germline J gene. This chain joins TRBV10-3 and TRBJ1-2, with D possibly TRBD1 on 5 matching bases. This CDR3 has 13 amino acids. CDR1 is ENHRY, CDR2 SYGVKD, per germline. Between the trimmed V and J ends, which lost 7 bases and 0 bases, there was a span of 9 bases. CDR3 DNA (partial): TGTGCCATCACCGGGGGGACTAACTATGGC. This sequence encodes CAITGGTNYG. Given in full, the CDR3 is CAITGGTNYGYTF.

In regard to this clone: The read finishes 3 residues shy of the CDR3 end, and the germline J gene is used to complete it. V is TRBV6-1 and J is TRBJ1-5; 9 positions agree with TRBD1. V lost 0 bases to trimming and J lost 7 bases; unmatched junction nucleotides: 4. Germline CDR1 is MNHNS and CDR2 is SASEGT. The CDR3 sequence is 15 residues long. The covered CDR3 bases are TGTGCCAGCAGTGAAGCGGGGGGACAGGGACAGCCC. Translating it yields CASSEAGGQGQP. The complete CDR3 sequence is CASSEAGGQGQPQHF.

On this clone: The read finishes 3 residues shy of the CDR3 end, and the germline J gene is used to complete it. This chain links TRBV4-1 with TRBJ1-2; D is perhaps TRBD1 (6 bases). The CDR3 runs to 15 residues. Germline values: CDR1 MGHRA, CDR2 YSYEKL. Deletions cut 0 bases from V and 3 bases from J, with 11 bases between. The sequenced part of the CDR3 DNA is TGCGCCAGCAGCCAAGATCCGGCAGGGGACTATGGC. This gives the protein CASSQDPAGDYG. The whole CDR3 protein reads CASSQDPAGDYGYTF.

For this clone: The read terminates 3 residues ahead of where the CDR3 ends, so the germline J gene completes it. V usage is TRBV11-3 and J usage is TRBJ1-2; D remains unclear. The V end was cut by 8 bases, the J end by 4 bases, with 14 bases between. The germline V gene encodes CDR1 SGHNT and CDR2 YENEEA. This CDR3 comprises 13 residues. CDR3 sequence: CASGSPSSYGYTF. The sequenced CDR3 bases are TGTGCCAGCGGCTCCCCCAGTTCCTATGGC.

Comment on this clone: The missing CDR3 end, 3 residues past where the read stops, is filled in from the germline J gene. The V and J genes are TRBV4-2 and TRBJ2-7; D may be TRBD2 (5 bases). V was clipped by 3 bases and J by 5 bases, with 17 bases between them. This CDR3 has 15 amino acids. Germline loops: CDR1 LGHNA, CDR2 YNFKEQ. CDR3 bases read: TGTGCCAGCAGCCAGCAAGTCAGCCCCGGGGACGAG. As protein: CASSQQVSPGDE. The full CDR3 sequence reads CASSQQVSPGDEQYF.

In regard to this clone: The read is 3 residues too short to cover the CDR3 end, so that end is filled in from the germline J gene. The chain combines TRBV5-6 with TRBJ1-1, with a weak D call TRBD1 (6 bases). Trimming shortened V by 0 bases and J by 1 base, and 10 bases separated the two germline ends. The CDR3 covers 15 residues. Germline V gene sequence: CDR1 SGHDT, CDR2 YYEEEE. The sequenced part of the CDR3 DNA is TGTGCCAGCAGCTTGGTCAGGGGATGGAACACTGAA. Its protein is CASSLVRGWNTE. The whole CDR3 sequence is CASSLVRGWNTEAFF. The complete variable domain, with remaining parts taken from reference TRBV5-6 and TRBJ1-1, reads DAGVTQSPTHLIKTRGQQVTLRCSPKSGHDTVSWYQQALGQGPQFIFQYYEEEERQRGNFPDRFSGHQFPNYSSELNVNALLLGDSALYLCASSLVRGWNTEAFFGQGTRLTVV.

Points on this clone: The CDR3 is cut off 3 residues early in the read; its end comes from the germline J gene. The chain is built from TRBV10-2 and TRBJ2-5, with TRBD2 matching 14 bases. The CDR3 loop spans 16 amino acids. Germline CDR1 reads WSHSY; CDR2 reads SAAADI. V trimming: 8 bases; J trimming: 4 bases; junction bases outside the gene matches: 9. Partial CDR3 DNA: TGCGCCAGCGCGCCGGGACTAGCGGGAGTGGGAGAGACC. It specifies CASAPGLAGVGET. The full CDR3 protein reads CASAPGLAGVGETQYF.

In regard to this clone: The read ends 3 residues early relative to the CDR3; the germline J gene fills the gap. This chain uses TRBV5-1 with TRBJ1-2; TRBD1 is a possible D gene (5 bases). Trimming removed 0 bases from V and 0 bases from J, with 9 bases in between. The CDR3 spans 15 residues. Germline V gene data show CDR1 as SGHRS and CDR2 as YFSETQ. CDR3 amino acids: CASSLGGTANYGYTF. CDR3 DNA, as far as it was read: TGCGCCAGCAGCTTGGGAGGGACTGCTAACTATGGC.

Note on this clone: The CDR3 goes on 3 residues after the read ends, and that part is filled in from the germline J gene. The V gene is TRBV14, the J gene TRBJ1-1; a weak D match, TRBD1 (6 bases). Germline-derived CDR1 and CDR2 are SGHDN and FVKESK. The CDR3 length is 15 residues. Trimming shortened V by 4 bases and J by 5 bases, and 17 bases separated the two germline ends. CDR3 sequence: CASSPTGFRGTEAFF. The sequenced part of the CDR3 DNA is TGTGCCAGCAGCCCCACCGGATTTAGGGGGACTGAA.

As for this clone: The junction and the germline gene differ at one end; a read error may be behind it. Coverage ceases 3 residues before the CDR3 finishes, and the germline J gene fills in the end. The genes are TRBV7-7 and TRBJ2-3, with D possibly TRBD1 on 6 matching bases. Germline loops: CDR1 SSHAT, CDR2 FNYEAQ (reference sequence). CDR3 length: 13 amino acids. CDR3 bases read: TGTGCTAGCAGCTTAGACAGGACAGATACG. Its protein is CASSLDRTDT. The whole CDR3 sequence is CASSLDRTDTQYF. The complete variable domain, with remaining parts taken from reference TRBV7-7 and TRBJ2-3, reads GAGVSQSPRYKVTKRGQDVTLRCDPISSHATLYWYQQALGQGPEFLTYFNYEAQPDKSGLPSDRFSAERPEGSISTLTIQRTEQRDSAMYRCASSLDRTDTQYFGPGTRLTVL.

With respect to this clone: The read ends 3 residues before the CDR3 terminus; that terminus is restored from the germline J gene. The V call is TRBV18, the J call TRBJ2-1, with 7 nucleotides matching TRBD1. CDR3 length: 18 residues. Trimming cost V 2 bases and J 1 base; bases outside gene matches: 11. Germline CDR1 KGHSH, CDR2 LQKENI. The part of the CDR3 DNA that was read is TGTGCCAGCTCACCATATTTATACAGGGGCCATTCCTACAATGAG. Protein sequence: CASSPYLYRGHSYNE. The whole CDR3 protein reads CASSPYLYRGHSYNEQFF.

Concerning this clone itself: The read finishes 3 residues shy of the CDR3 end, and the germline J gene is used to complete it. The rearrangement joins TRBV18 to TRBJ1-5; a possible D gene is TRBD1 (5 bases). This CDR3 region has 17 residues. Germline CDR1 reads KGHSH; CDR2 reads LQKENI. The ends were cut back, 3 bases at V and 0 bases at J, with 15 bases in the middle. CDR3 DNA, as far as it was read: TGTGCCAGCTCACCCCTCGCACAAGGGGTTAGCAATCAGCCC. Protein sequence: CASSPLAQGVSNQP. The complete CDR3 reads CASSPLAQGVSNQPQHF.

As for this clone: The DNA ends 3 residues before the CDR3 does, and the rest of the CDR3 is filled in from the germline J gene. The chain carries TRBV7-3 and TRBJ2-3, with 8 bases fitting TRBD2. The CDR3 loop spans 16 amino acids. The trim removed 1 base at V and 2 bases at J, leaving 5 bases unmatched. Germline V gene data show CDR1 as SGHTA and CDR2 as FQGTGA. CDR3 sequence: CASSLNGGAPTDTQYF. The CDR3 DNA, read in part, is TGTGCCAGCAGCTTAAACGGGGGGGCCCCCACAGATACG.

The CDR3 is CASHRGGRLDGYTF. Incomplete CDR3 DNA: TGTGCCAGCCATAGGGGGGGGCGCTTAGATGGC. The chain combines TRBV2 with TRBJ1-2, with a tentative D call TRBD1 (6 bases). The read gets to within 3 residues of the CDR3 end, and the germline J gene fills in the rest. Germline CDR1 is SNHLY and CDR2 is FYNNEI. The CDR3 loop spans 14 amino acids. V lost 8 bases and J lost 6, with 19 bases in between.

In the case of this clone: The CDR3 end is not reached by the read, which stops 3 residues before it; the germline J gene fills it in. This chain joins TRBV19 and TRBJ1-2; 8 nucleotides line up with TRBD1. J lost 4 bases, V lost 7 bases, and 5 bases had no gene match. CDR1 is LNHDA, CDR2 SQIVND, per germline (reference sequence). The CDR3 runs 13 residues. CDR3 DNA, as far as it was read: TGTGCCAGTAAACAGGGGGGTTTCTATGGC. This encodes CASKQGGFYG. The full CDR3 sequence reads CASKQGGFYGYTF. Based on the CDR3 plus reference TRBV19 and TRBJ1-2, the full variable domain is DGGITQSPKYLFRKEGQNVTLSCEQNLNHDAMYWYRQDPGQGLRLIYYSQIVNDFQKGDIAEGYSVSREKKESFPLTVTSAQKNPTAFYLCASKQGGFYGYTFGSGTRLTVV.

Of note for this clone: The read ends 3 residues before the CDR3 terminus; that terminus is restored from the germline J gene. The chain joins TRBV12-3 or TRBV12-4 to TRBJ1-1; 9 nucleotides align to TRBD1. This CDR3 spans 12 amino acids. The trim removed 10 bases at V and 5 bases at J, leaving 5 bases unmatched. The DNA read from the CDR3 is TGTGCCACCAACAGGGGGCAAACTGAA. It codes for CATNRGQTE. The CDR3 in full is CATNRGQTEAFF.

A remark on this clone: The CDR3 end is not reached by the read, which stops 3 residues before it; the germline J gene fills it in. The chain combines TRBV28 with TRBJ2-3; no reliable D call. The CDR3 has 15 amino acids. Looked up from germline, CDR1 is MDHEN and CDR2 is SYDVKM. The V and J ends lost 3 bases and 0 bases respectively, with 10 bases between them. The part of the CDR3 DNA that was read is TGTGCCAGCAGTTTCCAGATTCCTAGCACAGATACG. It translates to CASSFQIPSTDT. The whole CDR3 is CASSFQIPSTDTQYF.

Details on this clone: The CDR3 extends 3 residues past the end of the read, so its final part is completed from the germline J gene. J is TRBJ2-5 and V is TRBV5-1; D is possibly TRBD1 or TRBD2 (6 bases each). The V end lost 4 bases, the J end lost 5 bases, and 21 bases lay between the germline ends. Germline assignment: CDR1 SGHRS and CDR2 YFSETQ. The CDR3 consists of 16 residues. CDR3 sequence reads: CASSGNRDRRGETQYF. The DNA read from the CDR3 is TGCGCCAGCAGCGGAAACAGGGACCGGAGGGGGGAGACC. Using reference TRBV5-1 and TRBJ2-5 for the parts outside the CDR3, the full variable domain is KAGVTQTPRYLIKTRGQQVTLSCSPISGHRSVSWYQQTPGQGLQFLFEYFSETQRNKGNFPGRFSGRQFSNSRSEMNVSTLELGDSALYLCASSGNRDRRGETQYFGPGTRLLVL.

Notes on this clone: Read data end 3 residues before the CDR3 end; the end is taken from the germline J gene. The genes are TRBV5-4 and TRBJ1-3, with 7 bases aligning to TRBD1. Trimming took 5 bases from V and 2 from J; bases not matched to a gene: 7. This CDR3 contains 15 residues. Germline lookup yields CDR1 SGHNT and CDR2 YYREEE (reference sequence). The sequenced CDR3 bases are TGTGCCAGCAGAGACAGGGATGTAGCTGGAAACACC. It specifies CASRDRDVAGNT. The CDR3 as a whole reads CASRDRDVAGNTIYF.

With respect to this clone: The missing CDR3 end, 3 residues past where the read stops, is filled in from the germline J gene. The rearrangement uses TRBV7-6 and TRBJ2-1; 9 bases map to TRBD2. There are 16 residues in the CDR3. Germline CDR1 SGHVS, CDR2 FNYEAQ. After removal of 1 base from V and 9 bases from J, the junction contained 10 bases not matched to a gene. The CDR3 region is CASSLGSGGHRSEQFF. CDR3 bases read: TGTGCCAGCAGCTTAGGGAGCGGGGGGCATCGAAGTGAG.

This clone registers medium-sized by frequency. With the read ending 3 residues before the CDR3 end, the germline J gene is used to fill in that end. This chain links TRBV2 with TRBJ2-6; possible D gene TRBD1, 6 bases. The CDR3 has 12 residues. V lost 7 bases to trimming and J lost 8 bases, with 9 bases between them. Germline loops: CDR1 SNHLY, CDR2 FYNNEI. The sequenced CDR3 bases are TGTGCCAGCAAGGGGGATCCCAACGTC. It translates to CASKGDPNV. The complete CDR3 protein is CASKGDPNVLTF.

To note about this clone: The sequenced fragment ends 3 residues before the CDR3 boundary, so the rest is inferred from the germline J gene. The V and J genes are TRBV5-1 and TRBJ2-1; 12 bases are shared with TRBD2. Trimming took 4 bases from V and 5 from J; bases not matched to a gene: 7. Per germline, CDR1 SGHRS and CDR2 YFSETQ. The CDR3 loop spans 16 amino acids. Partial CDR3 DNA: TGCGCCAGCAGCCGACTAGCGGGAGTGGTGGACAATGAG. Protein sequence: CASSRLAGVVDNE. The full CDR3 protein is CASSRLAGVVDNEQFF.